This is a list of T cell receptor beta chains from one sample in a study of post-analysis software for immune sequencing data. Each CDR3 protein gets one entry after TCRdb re-called the PCR reads with MiXCR. This sample yields more than 500,000 distinct CDR3 sequences, of which less than 40% are seen a single time; 6% belongs to the top ten. The sequenced sample consisted of blood. These receptors were obtained from a girl aged 2 to 17 with multiple sclerosis. CDR3s include the opening cysteine and the closing phenylalanine or tryptophan. A D gene is named only where the DNA matches it firmly. The size field is filled for only some rows; it gives once, few, many or a size class.

d_gene	abundance	v_gene	j_gene	CDR3nt	CDR3aa
TRBD1	-	TRBV20-1	TRBJ1-1	TGCAGTGCTAGGGTTAACGAGCGGGACAGCCAAGAAGCTTTCTTT	CSARVNERDSQEAFF
-	few	TRBV29-1	TRBJ1-1	TGCAGCACCGCCGTGGGGGAGGGCACTGAAGCTTTCTTT	CSTAVGEGTEAFF
-	-	TRBV7-9	TRBJ2-2	TGTGCCAGCAGCTCAATACTCGGGGAGCTGTTTTTT	CASSSILGELFF
-	-	TRBV6-1	TRBJ1-2	TGTGCTAGCAGTGAAATAGGGACTATGGGGATAGCGTATGGCTACACCTTC	CASSEIGTMGIAYGYTF
TRBD2	-	TRBV7-3	TRBJ2-3	TGTGCCAGCAGCCCGGCGGGGGGAGCGGGCACAGATACGCAGTATTTT	CASSPAGGAGTDTQYF
-	many	TRBV29-1	TRBJ2-7	TGCAGCGTTGAAGAGGGGCGCAGGTCAAACTACGAGCAGTACTTC	CSVEEGRRSNYEQYF
-	few	TRBV24-1	TRBJ2-1	TGTGCCACCAGTTCAGGGAGCTCCTACAATGAGCAGTTCTTC	CATSSGSSYNEQFF
TRBD2	few	TRBV7-2	TRBJ2-3	TGTGCCAGCAGCTTAGGGCAGCGGGGTCTACAACAGGATACGCAGTATTTT	CASSLGQRGLQQDTQYF
TRBD1	-	TRBV24-1	TRBJ2-5	TGTGCCACCAGTGATTATGGCAGGGGGCGAGAGACCCAGTACTTC	CATSDYGRGRETQYF
-	-	TRBV4-2	TRBJ1-2	TGTGCCAGCAGCCAAGCACGGACAGAAAACTATGGCTACACCTTC	CASSQARTENYGYTF
TRBD2	-	TRBV27	TRBJ2-3	TGTGCCAGCAGTTCTCTACTAGCGGGGGCCCCTAGCACAGATACGCAGTATTTT	CASSSLLAGAPSTDTQYF
-	-	TRBV9	TRBJ2-3	TGTGCCAGCAGCGCCGGCCCGGGTGGTAACACAGATACGCAGTATTTT	CASSAGPGGNTDTQYF
-	-	TRBV7-3	TRBJ1-1	TGTGCCAGCAGCTTATCCCCAGTAGCGAACACTGAAGCTTTCTTT	CASSLSPVANTEAFF
TRBD2	-	TRBV12-3/TRBV12-4	TRBJ2-5	TGTGCCAGCAGTTTAAGGACTAGCGGGAGTGGGACCCAGTACTTC	CASSLRTSGSGTQYF
TRBD1	few	TRBV12-3/TRBV12-4	TRBJ2-4	TGTGCCAGCAGTTTAGAGGGACAGCTAGCCAAAAACATTCAGTACTTC	CASSLEGQLAKNIQYF
-	-	TRBV10-3	TRBJ1-2	TGTGCCATCAGTGGCTTATCTTCTACCGGGGTGAACTATGGCTACACCTTC	CAISGLSSTGVNYGYTF
-	-	TRBV5-5	TRBJ2-1	TGTGCCAGCAGCTTGGTGCAGGGGGGATACAATGAGCAGTTCTTC	CASSLVQGGYNEQFF
-	few	TRBV6-5	TRBJ2-7	TGTGCCACCCTCAAGCAGGAGTCCTACGAGCAGTACTTC	CATLKQESYEQYF
-	few	TRBV24-1	TRBJ2-1	TGTGCCACCAGTGACCCGAGCTCCTACAATGAGCAGTTCTTC	CATSDPSSYNEQFF
-	-	TRBV20-1	TRBJ2-2	TGCAGTGCAAGGGGCCCCGGGGAGCTGTTTTTT	CSARGPGELFF
-	many	TRBV29-1	TRBJ1-2	TGCAGCGTTGATGCTGGGCTGAACTATGGCTACACCTTC	CSVDAGLNYGYTF
-	-	TRBV14	TRBJ2-1	TGTGCCAGCAGCTGGAGACTGCCTTCCTACAATAAGCAGTTCTTC	CASSWRLPSYNKQFF
-	-	TRBV11-2	TRBJ1-6	TGTGCCAGCAGCTTGGGTGCCAGGGGAGGGAATTCACCCCTCCACTTT	CASSLGARGGNSPLHF
-	-	TRBV4-3	TRBJ1-6	TGCGCCGGTGGGAGTGGGAATTCACCCCTCCACTTT	CAGGSGNSPLHF
TRBD2	many	TRBV5-1	TRBJ2-3	TGCGCCAGCAGCTTCCCTAGCGGGGGGCAGGCAGATACGCAGTATTTT	CASSFPSGGQADTQYF
-	many	TRBV29-1	TRBJ2-5	TGCAGCGTTGGAGGGACGGTCAAGGGTGAGACCCAGTACTTC	CSVGGTVKGETQYF
-	-	TRBV4-1	TRBJ2-5	TGCGCCAGCAGCCACGTCTCCAACCAAGAGACCCAGTACTTC	CASSHVSNQETQYF
-	-	TRBV5-1	TRBJ2-5	TGCGCCAGCAGCTTCCGCTCGGCGAGGGGAATTCAAGAGACCCAGTACTTC	CASSFRSARGIQETQYF
TRBD1	-	TRBV12-3/TRBV12-4	TRBJ1-1	TGTGCCAGCAGTCCCCTACAGGGGGCAACTGAAGCTTTCTTT	CASSPLQGATEAFF
-	-	TRBV6-5	TRBJ1-5	TGTGCCAGCAGTAACAGTGGGAATCAGCCCCAGCATTTT	CASSNSGNQPQHF
-	few	TRBV10-3	TRBJ2-5	TGTGCCATCGCGGTCAGGGTAGAGACCCAGTACTTC	CAIAVRVETQYF
-	-	TRBV15	TRBJ2-7	TGTGCCACCAGCAGAGAAGGGGTCCTCTACGAGCAGTACTTC	CATSREGVLYEQYF
-	-	TRBV29-1	TRBJ2-4	TGCAGCGTCAAACAGGGGAGGGATTACATTCAGTACTTC	CSVKQGRDYIQYF
-	few	TRBV24-1	TRBJ2-5	TGTGCCACCAGTGATCTCGTTGGGGGTGGACGCGCGCAAGAGACCCAGTACTTC	CATSDLVGGGRAQETQYF
-	few	TRBV7-2	TRBJ2-7	TGTGCCAGCAGCTCGGGTTCTGGGGGGGGCTACGAGCGGTACTTC	CASSSGSGGGYERYF
-	-	TRBV20-1	TRBJ1-5	TGCAGTGCTCGGGGGTGGGAGGGCAATCAGCCCCAGCATTTT	CSARGWEGNQPQHF
TRBD1	-	TRBV6-5	TRBJ2-6	TGTGCCAGCAGTTACGGGGACAGGGGGCGACCTGGGGCCAACGTCCTGACTTTC	CASSYGDRGRPGANVLTF
-	-	TRBV2	TRBJ1-6	TGTGCCAGCAGTGAAATTTCAGGCTCTGGGGCCCTCCACTTT	CASSEISGSGALHF
-	-	TRBV6-2/TRBV6-3	TRBJ1-1	TGTGCCACCAGCGACGAGGGGCGTGGGACTGAAGCTTTCTTT	CATSDEGRGTEAFF
TRBD1	-	TRBV12-3/TRBV12-4	TRBJ2-1	TGTGCCAGCAGGTGGACAGGGTTCAATGAGCAGTTCTTC	CASRWTGFNEQFF
TRBD2	few	TRBV11-2	TRBJ2-1	TGTGCCAGCAGCTGGACTAGCGGGGGGTTAAGTACCTACAATGAGCAGTTCTTC	CASSWTSGGLSTYNEQFF
TRBD2	-	TRBV9	TRBJ2-5	TGTGCCAGCAGCGTAGCGGCGACTAGCGGGTACCAAGGGACCCAGTACTTC	CASSVAATSGYQGTQYF
-	-	TRBV6-2/TRBV6-3	TRBJ1-1	TGTGCCAGCAGTTACGGTGGCGGCTTCACTGAAGCTTTCTTT	CASSYGGGFTEAFF
-	-	TRBV7-9	TRBJ1-2	TGTGCCAGCAGCTTAGCGACGGAGGTTGGCTACACCTTC	CASSLATEVGYTF
-	few	TRBV10-3	TRBJ1-1	TGTGCCATCAGTGAGGAGGGGCACACTGAAGCTTTCTTT	CAISEEGHTEAFF
-	-	TRBV10-3	TRBJ2-3	TGTGCCATCAGCCATAACCCTACAGATACGCAGTATTTT	CAISHNPTDTQYF
TRBD1	-	TRBV7-2	TRBJ1-5	TGTGCCAGCAGTCGGGACAGGGTTAATCAGCCCCAGCATTTT	CASSRDRVNQPQHF
TRBD1	few	TRBV5-1	TRBJ2-7	TGCGCCAGCAGCTTGGTAGGGGGCAGGGTGCTTCCCTACGAGCAGTACTTC	CASSLVGGRVLPYEQYF
-	-	TRBV9	TRBJ2-1	TGTGCCAGCAGCGTAGCACAGGGACGGGGCAATGAGCAGTTCTTC	CASSVAQGRGNEQFF
-	many	TRBV4-1	TRBJ1-5	TGCGCCAGCAGCCAAGATCAGGGCAGGGCGTGTTGCAATCAGCCCCAGCATTTT	CASSQDQGRACCNQPQHF
TRBD2	-	TRBV5-6	TRBJ2-6	TGTGCCAGCAGCTTGGCTAGCGGGGGGCTCGCCCTCTCTGGGGCCAACGTCCTGACTTTC	CASSLASGGLALSGANVLTF
TRBD2	few	TRBV5-1	TRBJ2-7	TGCGCCAGCAGCTTCCCGGGACTAGCGGGGGACGAGCAGTACTTC	CASSFPGLAGDEQYF
-	-	TRBV28	TRBJ1-4	TGTGCCAGCAATCAGGGCAATGAAAAACTGTTTTTT	CASNQGNEKLFF
TRBD2	few	TRBV13	TRBJ2-1	TGTGCCAGCAGCCCCCGGGACTATCCTATCAATGAGCAGTTCTTC	CASSPRDYPINEQFF
-	few	TRBV10-3	TRBJ2-3	TGTGCCATCACCGAGTCTAGGGGCCAAATAGAAGATACGCAGTATTTT	CAITESRGQIEDTQYF